The rows below give T cell receptor beta chains drawn from one sample of a study of vaccination and CD4 T cells after COVID-19. Their recognized antigens are unknown. TCRdb called the PCR reads again in MiXCR, with one record for every CDR3 protein. The table records 9,000 to 15,000 distinct CDR3 sequences, about 50% of them present only once. The sample consisted of CD4+ T cells from blood, cultured in vitro. These receptor sequences come from a human donor who had recovered from COVID-19. Each CDR3 is given with its conserved first and last residue. D genes are given only for firm matches. Size tells how often a clone was seen (once, few, many) or the class of an expanded clone, and some rows leave it out.

D: TRBD1
J: TRBJ1-6
V: TRBV7-9
size: NA
DNA: TGTGCCAGCAGCAGACAGGGGAATAATTCACCCCTCCACTTT
CDR3: CASSRQGNNSPLHF

D: NA
J: TRBJ1-4
V: TRBV30
size: NA
DNA: TGTGCCTGGGACAAGCGAGGGGAAAATGAAAAACTGTTTTTT
CDR3: CAWDKRGENEKLFF

D: NA
J: TRBJ1-5
V: TRBV6-2/TRBV6-3
size: NA
DNA: TGTGCCAGCAGTTCACACAGGGTTAATCAGCCCCAGCATTTT
CDR3: CASSSHRVNQPQHF

D: NA
J: TRBJ1-3
V: TRBV2
size: NA
DNA: TGTGCCAGCAGTAGAACAGTGTCTGGAAACACCATATATTTT
CDR3: CASSRTVSGNTIYF

D: NA
J: TRBJ1-2
V: TRBV4-2
size: NA
DNA: TGTGCCAGCAGCCAAGATCGTAGAGGGGCTGCCTATGGCTACACCTTC
CDR3: CASSQDRRGAAYGYTF

D: TRBD1
J: TRBJ1-2
V: TRBV7-9
size: few
DNA: TGTGCCAGCAACACCCAGGGGGTTAACTATGGCTACACCTTC
CDR3: CASNTQGVNYGYTF

D: TRBD1
J: TRBJ1-2
V: TRBV7-9
size: large
DNA: TGTGCCAGCAGCCCAGACAGGGGCCAAATCTATGGCTACACCTTC
CDR3: CASSPDRGQIYGYTF

D: NA
J: TRBJ2-7
V: TRBV30
size: few
DNA: TGTGCCTGGAGGGGAGGAGATGTACTGTTTTCCTACGAGCAGTACTTC
CDR3: CAWRGGDVLFSYEQYF

D: NA
J: TRBJ2-2
V: TRBV27
size: medium-sized
DNA: TGTGCCAGCAGTTTCCGACTTTTTGCGAACACCGGGGAGCTGTTTTTT
CDR3: CASSFRLFANTGELFF

D: TRBD1
J: TRBJ1-1
V: TRBV5-4
size: NA
DNA: TGTGCCAGCAGCTGGGGGGACAGTCGCATGAACACTGAAGCTTTCTTT
CDR3: CASSWGDSRMNTEAFF

D: NA
J: TRBJ2-2
V: TRBV3-1
size: once
DNA: TGTGCCAGCAGCCAGGCAGGGACCGGGGAGCTGTTTTTT
CDR3: CASSQAGTGELFF

D: NA
J: TRBJ1-2
V: TRBV18
size: NA
DNA: TGTGCCAGCTCATCGGCAGGGGAGCTTAACTATGGCTACACCTTC
CDR3: CASSSAGELNYGYTF

D: TRBD1
J: TRBJ2-3
V: TRBV4-1
size: NA
DNA: TGCGCCAGCAGCCAAGTAGGGACAGGCACAGATACGCAGTATTTT
CDR3: CASSQVGTGTDTQYF

D: NA
J: TRBJ1-2
V: TRBV30
size: few
DNA: TGTGCCTGGATAGGATTAGACCGCTATGGCTACACCTTC
CDR3: CAWIGLDRYGYTF

D: TRBD1
J: TRBJ1-5
V: TRBV5-1
size: NA
DNA: TGCGCCAGCAGCCTGGGACAGGACAATCAGCCCCAGCATTTT
CDR3: CASSLGQDNQPQHF

D: NA
J: TRBJ2-5
V: TRBV7-7
size: few
DNA: TGTGCCAGCAGCCAGGGGAGGATGGTGACCAAAGAGACCCAGTACTTC
CDR3: CASSQGRMVTKETQYF

D: NA
J: TRBJ2-3
V: TRBV11-3
size: NA
DNA: TGTGCCAGCAGCTTCTCCGCGGCAGGGTTATCTAGCACAGATACGCAGTATTTT
CDR3: CASSFSAAGLSSTDTQYF

D: TRBD1
J: TRBJ2-7
V: TRBV4-3
size: NA
DNA: TGCGCCAGCAGCCAAGCCCCAGGGGGATACGAGCAGTACTTC
CDR3: CASSQAPGGYEQYF

D: NA
J: TRBJ1-2
V: TRBV5-1
size: NA
DNA: TGCGCCAGCAGCTACCTTAATTATGCTCCGACGGCAGATGGCTACACCTTC
CDR3: CASSYLNYAPTADGYTF

D: NA
J: TRBJ2-6
V: TRBV4-3
size: NA
DNA: TGCGCCAGCAGCCAATTCAGGGGATCTGGGGCCAACGTCCTGACTTTC
CDR3: CASSQFRGSGANVLTF

D: NA
J: TRBJ1-5
V: TRBV12-3/TRBV12-4
size: NA
DNA: TGTGCCAGCAGTTTACCGGGGATCCAGCCCCAGCATTTT
CDR3: CASSLPGIQPQHF

D: NA
J: TRBJ1-2
V: TRBV10-3
size: NA
DNA: TGTGCCATCAGCAAAACTGTAGGAGTAACTAACTATGGCTACACCTTC
CDR3: CAISKTVGVTNYGYTF

D: NA
J: TRBJ2-3
V: TRBV6-2/TRBV6-3
size: NA
DNA: TGTGCCAGCAGTTTAACCCTAAATCCGCAGTATTTT
CDR3: CASSLTLNPQYF

D: NA
J: TRBJ1-1
V: TRBV10-3
size: few
DNA: TGTGCCATCAGACCTCAGGTAGGAACCACTGAAGCTTTCTTT
CDR3: CAIRPQVGTTEAFF

D: TRBD1
J: TRBJ2-6
V: TRBV19
size: NA
DNA: TGTGCCAGTAGTATATCGCAGGGGGCTAGTTCGGCTGGGGCCAACGTCCTGACTTTC
CDR3: CASSISQGASSAGANVLTF